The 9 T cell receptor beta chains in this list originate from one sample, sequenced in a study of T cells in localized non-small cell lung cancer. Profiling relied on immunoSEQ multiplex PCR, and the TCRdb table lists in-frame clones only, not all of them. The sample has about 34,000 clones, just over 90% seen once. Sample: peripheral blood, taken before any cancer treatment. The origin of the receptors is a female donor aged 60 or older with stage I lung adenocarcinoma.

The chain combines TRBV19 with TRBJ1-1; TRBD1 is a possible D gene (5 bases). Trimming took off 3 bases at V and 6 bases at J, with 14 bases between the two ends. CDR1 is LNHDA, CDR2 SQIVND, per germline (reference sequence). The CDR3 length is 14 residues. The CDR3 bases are TGTGCCAGTAGTATGCGGGGACGAGGGGCTGAAGCTTTCTTT. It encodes CASSMRGRGAEAFF. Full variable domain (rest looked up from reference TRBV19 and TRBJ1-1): DGGITQSPKYLFRKEGQNVTLSCEQNLNHDAMYWYRQDPGQGLRLIYYSQIVNDFQKGDIAEGYSVSREKKESFPLTVTSAQKNPTAFYLCASSMRGRGAEAFFGQGTRLTVV.

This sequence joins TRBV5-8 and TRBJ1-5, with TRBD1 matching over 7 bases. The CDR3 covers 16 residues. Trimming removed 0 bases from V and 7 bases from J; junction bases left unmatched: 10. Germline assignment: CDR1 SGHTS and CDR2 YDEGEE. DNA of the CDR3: TGTGCCAGCAGCTTGGACGGGACAGAACGGAACCAGCCCCAGCATTTT. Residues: CASSLDGTERNQPQHF.

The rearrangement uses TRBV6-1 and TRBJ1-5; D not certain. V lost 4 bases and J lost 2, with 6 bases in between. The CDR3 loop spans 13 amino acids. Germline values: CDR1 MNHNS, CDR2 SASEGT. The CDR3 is CASSGEGNQPQHF. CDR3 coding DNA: TGTGCCAGCAGTGGGGAGGGCAATCAGCCCCAGCATTTT.

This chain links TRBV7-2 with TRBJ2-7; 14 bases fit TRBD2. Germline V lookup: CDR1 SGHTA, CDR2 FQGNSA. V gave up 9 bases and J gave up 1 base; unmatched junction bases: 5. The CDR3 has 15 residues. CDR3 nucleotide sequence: TGTGCCAGTTCCCGGACTAGCGGGGGGTCCTACGAGCAGTACGTC. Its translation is CASSRTSGGSYEQYV.

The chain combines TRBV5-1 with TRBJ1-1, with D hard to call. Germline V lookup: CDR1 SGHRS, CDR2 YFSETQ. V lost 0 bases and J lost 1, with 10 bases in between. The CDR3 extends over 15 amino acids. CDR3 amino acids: CASSLEGARNTEAFF. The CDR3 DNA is TGCGCCAGCAGCTTGGAGGGAGCAAGGAACACTGAAGCTTTCTTT.

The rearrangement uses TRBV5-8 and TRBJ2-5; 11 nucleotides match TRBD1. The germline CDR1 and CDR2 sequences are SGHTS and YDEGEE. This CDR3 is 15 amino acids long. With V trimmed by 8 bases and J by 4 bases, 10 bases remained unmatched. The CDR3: CARDRGRGFVETQYF. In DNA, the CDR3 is TGTGCCAGGGACAGGGGGCGCGGGTTCGTAGAGACCCAGTACTTC.

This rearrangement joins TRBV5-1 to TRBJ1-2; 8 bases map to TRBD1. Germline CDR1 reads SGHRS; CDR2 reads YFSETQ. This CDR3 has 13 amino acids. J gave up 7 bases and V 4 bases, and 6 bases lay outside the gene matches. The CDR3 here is CASSPDRAFGYTF. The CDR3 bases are TGCGCCAGCAGCCCGGACAGGGCTTTTGGCTACACCTTC.

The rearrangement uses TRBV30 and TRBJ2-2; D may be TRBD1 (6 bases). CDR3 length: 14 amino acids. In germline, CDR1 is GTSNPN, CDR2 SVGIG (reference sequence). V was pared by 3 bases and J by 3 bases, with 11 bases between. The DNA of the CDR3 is TGTGCCTGGAGGGAGGACAGTTACACCGGGGAGCTGTTTTTT. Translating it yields CAWREDSYTGELFF. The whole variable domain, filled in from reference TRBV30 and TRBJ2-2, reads SQTIHQWPATLVQPVGSPLSLECTVEGTSNPNLYWYRQAAGRGLQLLFYSVGIGQISSEVPQNLSASRPQDRQFILSSKKLLLSDSGFYLCAWREDSYTGELFFGEGSRLTVL.

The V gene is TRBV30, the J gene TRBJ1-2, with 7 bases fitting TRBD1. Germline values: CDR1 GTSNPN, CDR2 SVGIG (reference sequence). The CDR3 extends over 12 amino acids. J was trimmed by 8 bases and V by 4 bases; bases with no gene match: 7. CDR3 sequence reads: CAWTRSGGGYTF. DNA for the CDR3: TGTGCCTGGACCAGATCAGGGGGAGGCTACACCTTC. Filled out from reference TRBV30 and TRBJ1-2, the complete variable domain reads SQTIHQWPATLVQPVGSPLSLECTVEGTSNPNLYWYRQAAGRGLQLLFYSVGIGQISSEVPQNLSASRPQDRQFILSSKKLLLSDSGFYLCAWTRSGGGYTFGSGTRLTVV.